This T cell receptor (beta chain) stems from a study of T-cell memory formation after mild COVID-19. Each CDR3 protein is one row after TCRdb ran MiXCR on the 5' RACE reads. The sample lists 300,000 or so distinct CDR3 sequences, 15% to 20% occurring once. There are many counts of this clonotype. V lost 6 bases to trimming and J lost 8 bases; unmatched junction nucleotides: 6. Per the germline V gene, CDR1 is KGHSH and CDR2 is LQKENI. CDR3 length: 13 amino acids. V and J are TRBV18 and TRBJ2-5; 10 bases line up with TRBD2. This receptor was taken from a man younger than 30 who had mild COVID-19 (a few samples of this study predate the infection). Cell type and time point are not known. The sequencing sample was made of PBMCs or a T cell subset sorted from them (not recorded which). CDR3 in amino acids: CASSTGLATTQYF. The CDR3 nucleotides read TGTGCCAGCTCGACGGGACTAGCGACTACCCAGTACTTC.